The clone carrying this TCR beta chain was seen at least ten times. This specimen comes from a study of neurological immune-mediated disorders. There are 15 residues in the CDR3. Germline loops: CDR1 SGHRS, CDR2 YFSETQ. After removal of 4 bases from V and 9 bases from J, the junction contained 8 bases not matched to a gene. TCRdb re-called the 5' RACE reads with MiXCR, one entry per CDR3 protein. The sample consists of 35,000 to 45,000 distinct CDR3 sequences, nearly 7.5% of them appearing once. The sequenced material came from PBMCs. V gene TRBV5-1 combines with J gene TRBJ1-6; TRBD1 matches 9 bases. The receptor was isolated from a woman aged 40 to 50 in good health. CDR3 bases: TGCGCCAGCAGCCTCTCCGGGACAGGGACTTCACCCCTCCACTTT. Translating it yields CASSLSGTGTSPLHF.